A single sample gave rise to the 20 T cell receptor beta chains below, sequenced in a study of shared clonotypes between healthy human individuals. TCRdb keeps only in-frame clones here, not all; method: immunoSEQ multiplex PCR. Among some 2 million clones listed, roughly 94% were seen once. In the naive CD8 group, cells lacked CD45RO and were positively selected for CCR7, so terminally differentiated effector memory CD45RA+ cells were left out. The sequencing input was naive CD8+ T cells sorted from blood. These receptor sequences come from a man aged 18 to 30 in good health.

The chain couples TRBV7-9 to TRBJ2-5; TRBD2 agrees at 13 bases. Germline values: CDR1 SEHNR, CDR2 FQNEAQ (reference sequence). This CDR3 spans 16 amino acids. With V trimmed by 5 bases and J by 10 bases, 13 bases remained unmatched. This CDR3 reads CASSPPTLAGGPSQYF. CDR3 bases: TGTGCCAGCAGCCCCCCTACACTAGCGGGAGGGCCTAGCCAGTACTTC.

V is TRBV19 and J is TRBJ1-1, with D maybe TRBD1 (5 bases). CDR3 length: 15 residues. Germline CDR1 and CDR2: LNHDA and SQIVND (reference sequence). Trimming stripped 10 bases from V and 3 bases from J, with 21 bases between. DNA of the CDR3: TGTGCCACCTGTGCCAGACCCGGGGGTGACACTGAAGCTTTCTTT. It codes for CATCARPGGDTEAFF. Using reference TRBV19 and TRBJ1-1 for the parts outside the CDR3, the full variable domain is DGGITQSPKYLFRKEGQNVTLSCEQNLNHDAMYWYRQDPGQGLRLIYYSQIVNDFQKGDIAEGYSVSREKKESFPLTVTSAQKNPTAFYLCATCARPGGDTEAFFGQGTRLTVV.

This chain uses TRBV7-9 with TRBJ1-2; no reliable D call. The CDR3 contains 14 residues. The V end lost 1 base, the J end lost 8 bases, and 14 bases lay between the germline ends. Germline-derived CDR1 and CDR2 are SEHNR and FQNEAQ (reference sequence). The CDR3 loop reads CASSLVGHQDGYTF. CDR3 bases: TGTGCCAGCAGCTTAGTAGGGCACCAGGACGGCTACACCTTC.

The chain has TRBV7-6 and TRBJ1-1; 10 bases are a match to TRBD1. V was pared by 2 bases and J by 7 bases, with 1 base of the junction left unmatched. This CDR3 contains 13 residues. Germline V gene data show CDR1 as SGHVS and CDR2 as FNYEAQ. The CDR3 region is CASSLRTGGEAFF. CDR3 coding DNA: TGTGCCAGCAGCTTAAGGACAGGGGGTGAAGCTTTCTTT.

Regarding this clone: This sample also contains other DNA sequences that code for the same CDR3. The V call is TRBV27, the J call TRBJ2-7; possible D gene TRBD1, 5 bases. Germline CDR1 MNHEY, CDR2 SMNVEV (reference sequence). The CDR3 covers 14 residues. Trimming took 5 bases from V and 2 from J, leaving 13 bases between them. CDR3 loop: CASSPRAGTYEQYF. Here the CDR3 DNA reads TGTGCCAGCAGTCCAAGGGCAGGGACCTACGAGCAGTACTTC.

The chain combines TRBV5-1 with TRBJ2-1; TRBD1 aligns across 10 bases. V shed 6 bases and J 8 bases; nucleotides not matched to a gene: 8. CDR1 SGHRS and CDR2 YFSETQ come from the germline V gene. CDR3 length equals 14 residues. CDR3 coding DNA: TGCGCCAGCACGACCGGGACAGGGGACGATGAGCAGTTCTTC. It encodes CASTTGTGDDEQFF.

This clone was detected only once. The CDR3, as DNA: TGTGCCAGCAGTGAAGCTGGGGCCCGAACTTCCTACGAGCAGTACTTC. It translates to CASSEAGARTSYEQYF. V usage is TRBV6-1 and J usage is TRBJ2-7; perhaps TRBD1 as D (5 bases). The CDR3 totals 16 residues. The V gene's germline CDR1 is MNHNS and CDR2 SASEGT. V shed 0 bases and J shed 1 base, with 13 bases lying between them.

The rearrangement uses TRBV7-9 and TRBJ1-1; 8 bases are a match to TRBD1. The V gene end was trimmed by 3 bases and the J gene end by 1 base; junction bases not matched to a gene: 10. Germline loops: CDR1 SEHNR, CDR2 FQNEAQ (reference sequence). The CDR3 runs to 17 residues. The CDR3 region has the DNA TGTGCCAGCAGCTTGGACAGGGAGCTAATGCCGAACACTGAAGCTTTCTTT. It yields the protein CASSLDRELMPNTEAFF.

V gene TRBV27 combines with J gene TRBJ1-1; D possibly corresponds to TRBD1 (5 bases). Germline CDR1 reads MNHEY; CDR2 reads SMNVEV (reference sequence). V dropped 3 bases and J dropped 3 bases, with 14 bases sitting between them. CDR3 length: 15 amino acids. The CDR3 nucleotides are TGTGCCAGCAGTTTGGGAAGGGGACGGCACACTGAAGCTTTCTTT. Its translation is CASSLGRGRHTEAFF.

Worth noting for this clone: Other DNA sequences in the sample encode the same CDR3. The chain combines TRBV19 with TRBJ1-5; 7 bases line up with TRBD1. Germline CDR1 reads LNHDA; CDR2 reads SQIVND (reference sequence). The CDR3 loop spans 15 amino acids. The trim removed 5 bases at V and 2 bases at J, leaving 6 bases unmatched. The chain's CDR3 is CASSPDREGNQPQHF. CDR3 coding DNA: TGTGCCAGTAGTCCAGACAGGGAAGGCAATCAGCCCCAGCATTTT. The variable domain in full, with the rest retrieved from reference TRBV19 and TRBJ1-5, is DGGITQSPKYLFRKEGQNVTLSCEQNLNHDAMYWYRQDPGQGLRLIYYSQIVNDFQKGDIAEGYSVSREKKESFPLTVTSAQKNPTAFYLCASSPDREGNQPQHFGDGTRLSIL.

The rearrangement uses TRBV4-1 and TRBJ2-7, with a weak D call TRBD2 (5 bases). Trimming cost V 1 base and J 4 bases, with 11 bases left between them. Germline V gene sequence: CDR1 MGHRA, CDR2 YSYEKL. The CDR3 has 14 amino acids. This CDR3 is CASSQASRGYEQYF. CDR3 sequence (DNA): TGCGCCAGCAGCCAAGCGTCCAGAGGGTACGAGCAGTACTTC.

The CDR3 nucleotides are TGTGCCAGCCAAGGGGCTAGCGGGTACCAAGAGACCCAGTACTTC. Protein product: CASQGASGYQETQYF. The chain links TRBV2 to TRBJ2-5; 8 bases agree with TRBD2. Germline-derived CDR1 and CDR2 are SNHLY and FYNNEI. The ends lost 8 bases at V and 0 bases at J; junction bases unmatched: 8. The CDR3 is 15 amino acids.

This rearrangement joins TRBV2 to TRBJ1-1; D possibly corresponds to TRBD1 (5 bases). Trimming removed 8 bases from V and 7 bases from J, with 8 bases in between. Germline values: CDR1 SNHLY, CDR2 FYNNEI. This CDR3 region has 10 residues. The CDR3 region has the DNA TGTGCCAGCCTGGGGGGTGAAGCTTTCTTT. Translating gives CASLGGEAFF. The complete variable domain, with remaining parts taken from reference TRBV2 and TRBJ1-1, reads EPEVTQTPSHQVTQMGQEVILRCVPISNHLYFYWYRQILGQKVEFLVSFYNNEISEKSEIFDDQFSVERPDGSNFTLKIRSTKLEDSAMYFCASLGGEAFFGQGTRLTVV.

The rearrangement links TRBV30 to TRBJ2-2; D is undetermined. The germline gives CDR1 GTSNPN, CDR2 SVGIG (reference sequence). The CDR3 length is 14 residues. The germline V and J ends were trimmed by 0 bases and 6 bases, with 11 bases remaining between them. The CDR3 here is CAWSVRGFAGELFF. The CDR3 nucleotides are TGTGCCTGGAGTGTACGAGGTTTTGCCGGGGAGCTGTTTTTT.

A remark on this clone: Other DNA sequences within the sample encode an identical CDR3. This chain joins TRBV27 and TRBJ2-7, with TRBD1 matching 8 bases. V was clipped by 3 bases and J by 1 base; unmatched bases: 5. The CDR3 sequence is 15 residues long. Germline loops: CDR1 MNHEY, CDR2 SMNVEV (reference sequence). This CDR3 is CASSFGQGASYEQYF. The CDR3 DNA reads as TGTGCCAGCAGTTTCGGACAGGGAGCTTCCTACGAGCAGTACTTC.

The chain is built from TRBV18 and TRBJ2-1; the D is unclear. This CDR3 comprises 15 residues. Germline CDR1 is KGHSH and CDR2 is LQKENI. Between the trimmed V and J ends, which lost 3 bases and 7 bases, there was a span of 16 bases. The CDR3 reads CASSPDSSLGNEQFF. CDR3 in DNA: TGTGCCAGCTCACCCGACTCCTCACTGGGGAATGAGCAGTTCTTC. The full variable domain, in which reference TRBV18 and TRBJ2-1 provide the parts outside the CDR3, is NAGVMQNPRHLVRRRGQEARLRCSPMKGHSHVYWYRQLPEEGLKFMVYLQKENIIDESGMPKERFSAEFPKEGPSILRIQQVVRGDSAAYFCASSPDSSLGNEQFFGPGTRLTVL.

The gene calls are TRBV2 and TRBJ2-2; 13 bases match TRBD2. The junction had 6 bases not matched to a gene; V was cut back by 5 bases and J by 6 bases. CDR1 SNHLY and CDR2 FYNNEI come from the germline V gene. The CDR3 is 16 amino acids. The CDR3 bases are TGTGCCAGCAGTTCCGGACTAGCGGGAGTGTCCGGGGAGCTGTTTTTT. Protein product: CASSSGLAGVSGELFF. Full variable domain (outside the CDR3, taken from reference TRBV2 and TRBJ2-2): EPEVTQTPSHQVTQMGQEVILRCVPISNHLYFYWYRQILGQKVEFLVSFYNNEISEKSEIFDDQFSVERPDGSNFTLKIRSTKLEDSAMYFCASSSGLAGVSGELFFGEGSRLTVL.

Note on this clone: The same CDR3 also results from other DNA sequences found in this sample. J is TRBJ1-2 and V is TRBV9; TRBD1 is a possible D gene (6 bases). Per the germline V gene, CDR1 is SGDLS and CDR2 is YYNGEE. The CDR3 has 13 residues. V gave up 0 bases and J gave up 8 bases, with 11 bases separating them. The DNA of the CDR3 is TGTGCCAGCAGCGTAGGGGGGGCTTACGGCTACACCTTC. Translated, it gives CASSVGGAYGYTF.

The chain is built from TRBV29-1 and TRBJ2-1; tentatively, D is TRBD1 (6 bases). This CDR3 is built from 15 residues. Germline lookup yields CDR1 SQVTM and CDR2 ANQGSEA. Deletions cut 4 bases from V and 2 bases from J, with 15 bases between. The CDR3 nucleotides are TGCAGCGTTGCGCAGGGGCGGTTCGCCTACAATGAGCAGTTCTTC. Protein sequence: CSVAQGRFAYNEQFF.

The gene calls are TRBV11-3 and TRBJ2-7; D call uncertain. The germline V gene has CDR1 SGHNT and CDR2 YENEEA. The CDR3 length is 13 residues. V lost 5 bases and J 7 bases, leaving 15 bases between the germline ends. The CDR3 region is CASSSRDTDEQYF. In nucleotides, the CDR3 is TGTGCCAGCAGCAGCCGAGATACGGATGAGCAGTACTTC.